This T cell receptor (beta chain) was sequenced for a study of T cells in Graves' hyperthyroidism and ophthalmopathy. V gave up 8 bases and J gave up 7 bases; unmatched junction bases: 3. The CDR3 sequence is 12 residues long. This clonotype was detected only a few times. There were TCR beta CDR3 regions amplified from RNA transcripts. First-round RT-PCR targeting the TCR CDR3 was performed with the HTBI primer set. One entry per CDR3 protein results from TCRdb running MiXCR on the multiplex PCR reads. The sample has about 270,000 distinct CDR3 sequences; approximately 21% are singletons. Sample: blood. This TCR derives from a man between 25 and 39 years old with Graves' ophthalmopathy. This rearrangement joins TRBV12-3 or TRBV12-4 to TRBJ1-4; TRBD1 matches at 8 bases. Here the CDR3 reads CASQGAGEKLFF. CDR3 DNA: TGTGCCAGCCAGGGGGCCGGTGAAAAACTGTTTTTT.